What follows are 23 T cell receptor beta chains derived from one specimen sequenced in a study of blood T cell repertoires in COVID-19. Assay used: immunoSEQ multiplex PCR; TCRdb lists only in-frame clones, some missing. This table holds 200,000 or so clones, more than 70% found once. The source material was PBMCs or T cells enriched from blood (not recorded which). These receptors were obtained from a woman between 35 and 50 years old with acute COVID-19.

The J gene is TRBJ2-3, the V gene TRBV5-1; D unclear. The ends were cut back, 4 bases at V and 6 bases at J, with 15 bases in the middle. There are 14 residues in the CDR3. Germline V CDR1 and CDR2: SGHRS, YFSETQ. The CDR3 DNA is TGCGCCAGCAGCCCTATTGGAGCTGGGGATACGCAGTATTTT. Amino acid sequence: CASSPIGAGDTQYF. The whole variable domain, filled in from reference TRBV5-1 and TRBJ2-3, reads KAGVTQTPRYLIKTRGQQVTLSCSPISGHRSVSWYQQTPGQGLQFLFEYFSETQRNKGNFPGRFSGRQFSNSRSEMNVSTLELGDSALYLCASSPIGAGDTQYFGPGTRLTVL.

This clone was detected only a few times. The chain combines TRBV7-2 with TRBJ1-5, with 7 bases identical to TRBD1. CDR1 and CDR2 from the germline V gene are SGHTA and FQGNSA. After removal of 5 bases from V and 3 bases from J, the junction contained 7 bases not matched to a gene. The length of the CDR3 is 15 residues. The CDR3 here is CASSPVDRVNQPQHF. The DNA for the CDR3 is TGTGCCAGCAGCCCCGTTGACAGGGTCAATCAGCCCCAGCATTTT. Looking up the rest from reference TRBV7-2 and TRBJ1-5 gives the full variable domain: GAGVSQSPSNKVTEKGKDVELRCDPISGHTALYWYRQSLGQGLEFLIYFQGNSAPDKSGLPSDRFSAERTGGSVSTLTIQRTQQEDSAVYLCASSPVDRVNQPQHFGDGTRLSIL.

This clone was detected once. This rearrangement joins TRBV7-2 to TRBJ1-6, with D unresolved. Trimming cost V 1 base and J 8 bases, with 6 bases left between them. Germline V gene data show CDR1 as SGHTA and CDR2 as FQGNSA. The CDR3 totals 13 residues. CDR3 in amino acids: CASSLDGYSPLHF. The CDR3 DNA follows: TGTGCCAGCAGCTTAGATGGCTATTCACCCCTCCACTTT. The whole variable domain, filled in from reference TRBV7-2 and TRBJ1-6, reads GAGVSQSPSNKVTEKGKDVELRCDPISGHTALYWYRQSLGQGLEFLIYFQGNSAPDKSGLPSDRFSAERTGGSVSTLTIQRTQQEDSAVYLCASSLDGYSPLHFGNGTRLTVT.

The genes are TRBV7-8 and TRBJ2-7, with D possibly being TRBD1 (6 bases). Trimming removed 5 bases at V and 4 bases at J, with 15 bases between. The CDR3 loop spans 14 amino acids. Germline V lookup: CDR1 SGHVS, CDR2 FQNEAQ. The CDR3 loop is CASSLSSRGYEQYV. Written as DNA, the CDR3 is TGTGCCAGCAGCCTAAGTTCGAGGGGGTACGAGCAGTACGTC.

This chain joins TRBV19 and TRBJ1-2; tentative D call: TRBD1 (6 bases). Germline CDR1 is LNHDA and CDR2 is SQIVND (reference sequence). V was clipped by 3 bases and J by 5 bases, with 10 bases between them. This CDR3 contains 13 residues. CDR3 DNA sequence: TGTGCCAGTAGTATGGCAGGGACATATGGCTACACCTTC. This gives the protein CASSMAGTYGYTF. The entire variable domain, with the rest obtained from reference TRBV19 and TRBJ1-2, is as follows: DGGITQSPKYLFRKEGQNVTLSCEQNLNHDAMYWYRQDPGQGLRLIYYSQIVNDFQKGDIAEGYSVSREKKESFPLTVTSAQKNPTAFYLCASSMAGTYGYTFGSGTRLTVV.

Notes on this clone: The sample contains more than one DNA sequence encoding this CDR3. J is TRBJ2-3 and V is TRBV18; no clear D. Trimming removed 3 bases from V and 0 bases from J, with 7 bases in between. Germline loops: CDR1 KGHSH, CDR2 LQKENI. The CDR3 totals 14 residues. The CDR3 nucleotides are TGTGCCAGCTCACCGAGAGCTAGCACAGATACGCAGTATTTT. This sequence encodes CASSPRASTDTQYF.

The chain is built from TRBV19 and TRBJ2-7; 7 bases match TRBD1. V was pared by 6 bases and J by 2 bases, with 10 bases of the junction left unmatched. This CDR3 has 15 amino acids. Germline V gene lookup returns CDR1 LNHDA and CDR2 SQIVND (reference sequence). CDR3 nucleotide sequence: TGTGCCAGTAGCAGCATAGTAGGGGGCGCCTACGAGCAGTACTTC. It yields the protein CASSSIVGGAYEQYF. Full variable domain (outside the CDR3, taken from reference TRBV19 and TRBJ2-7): DGGITQSPKYLFRKEGQNVTLSCEQNLNHDAMYWYRQDPGQGLRLIYYSQIVNDFQKGDIAEGYSVSREKKESFPLTVTSAQKNPTAFYLCASSSIVGGAYEQYFGPGTRLTVT.

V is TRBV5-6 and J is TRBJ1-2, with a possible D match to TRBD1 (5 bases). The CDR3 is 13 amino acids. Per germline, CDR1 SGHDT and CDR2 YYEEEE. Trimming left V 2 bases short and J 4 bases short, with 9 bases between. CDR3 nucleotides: TGTGCCAGCAGCTTTCAGGACACCTATGGCTACACCTTC. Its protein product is CASSFQDTYGYTF.

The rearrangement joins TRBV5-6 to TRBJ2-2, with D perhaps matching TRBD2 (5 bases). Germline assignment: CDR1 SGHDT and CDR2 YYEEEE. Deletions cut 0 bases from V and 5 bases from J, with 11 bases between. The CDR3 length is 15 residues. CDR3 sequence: CASSLVPGVTGELFF. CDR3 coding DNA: TGTGCCAGCAGCTTGGTCCCCGGGGTAACCGGGGAGCTGTTTTTT.

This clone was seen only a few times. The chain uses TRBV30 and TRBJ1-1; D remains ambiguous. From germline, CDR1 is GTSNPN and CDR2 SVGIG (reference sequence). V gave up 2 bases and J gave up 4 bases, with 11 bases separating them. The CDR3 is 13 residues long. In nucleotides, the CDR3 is TGTGCCTGGAGTTACATGGTTTCCACTGAAGCTTTCTTT. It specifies CAWSYMVSTEAFF.

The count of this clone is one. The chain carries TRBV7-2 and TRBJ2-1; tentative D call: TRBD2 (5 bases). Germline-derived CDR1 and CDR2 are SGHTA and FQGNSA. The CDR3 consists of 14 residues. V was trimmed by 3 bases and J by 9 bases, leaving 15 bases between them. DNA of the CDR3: TGTGCCAGCAGCTTTTATGGGAGCGACATTGAGCAGTTCTTC. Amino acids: CASSFYGSDIEQFF.

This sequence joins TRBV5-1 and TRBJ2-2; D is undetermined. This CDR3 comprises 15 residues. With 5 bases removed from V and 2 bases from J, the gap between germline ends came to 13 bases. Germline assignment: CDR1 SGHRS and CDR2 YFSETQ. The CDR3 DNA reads TGCGCCAGCAGAACCAATACCGGTAACACCGGGGAGCTGTTTTTT. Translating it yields CASRTNTGNTGELFF.

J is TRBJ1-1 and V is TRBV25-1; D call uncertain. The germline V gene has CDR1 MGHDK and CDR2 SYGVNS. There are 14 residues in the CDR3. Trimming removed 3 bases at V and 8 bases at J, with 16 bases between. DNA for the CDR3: TGTGCCAGCAGTGAGCTCAGGTCCTATCCCGAAGCTTTCTTT. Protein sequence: CASSELRSYPEAFF.

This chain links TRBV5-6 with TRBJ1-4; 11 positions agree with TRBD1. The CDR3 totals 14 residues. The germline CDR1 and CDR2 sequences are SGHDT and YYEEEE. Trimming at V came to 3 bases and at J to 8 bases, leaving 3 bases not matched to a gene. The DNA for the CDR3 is TGTGCCAGCAGCTGGGGACAGGGGGACGAAAAACTGTTTTTT. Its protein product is CASSWGQGDEKLFF.

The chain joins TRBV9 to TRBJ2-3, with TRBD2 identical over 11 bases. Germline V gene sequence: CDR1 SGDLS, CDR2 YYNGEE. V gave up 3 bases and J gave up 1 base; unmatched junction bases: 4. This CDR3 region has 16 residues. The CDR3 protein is CASSDSTSGGTDTQYF. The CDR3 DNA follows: TGTGCCAGCAGCGACTCGACTAGCGGGGGCACAGATACGCAGTATTTT.

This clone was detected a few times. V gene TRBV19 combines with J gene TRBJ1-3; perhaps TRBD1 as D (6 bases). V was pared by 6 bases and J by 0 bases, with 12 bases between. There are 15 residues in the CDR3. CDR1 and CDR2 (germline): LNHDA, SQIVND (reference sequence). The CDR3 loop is CASSLGQDSGNTIYF. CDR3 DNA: TGTGCCAGTAGCTTGGGACAAGACTCTGGAAACACCATATATTTT.

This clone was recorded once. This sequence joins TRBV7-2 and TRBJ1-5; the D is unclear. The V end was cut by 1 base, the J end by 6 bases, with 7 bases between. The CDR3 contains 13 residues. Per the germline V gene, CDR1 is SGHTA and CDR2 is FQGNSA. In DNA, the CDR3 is TGTGCCAGCAGCTTAGGAGGTTTTCAGCCCCAGCATTTT. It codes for CASSLGGFQPQHF.

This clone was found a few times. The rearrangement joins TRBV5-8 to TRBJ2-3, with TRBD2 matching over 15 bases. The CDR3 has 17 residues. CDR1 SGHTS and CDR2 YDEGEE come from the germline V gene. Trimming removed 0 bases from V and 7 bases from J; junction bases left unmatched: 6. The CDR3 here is CASSLGGLAGGLNTQYF. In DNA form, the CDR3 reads TGTGCCAGCAGCTTGGGAGGACTAGCGGGAGGGCTAAATACGCAGTATTTT.

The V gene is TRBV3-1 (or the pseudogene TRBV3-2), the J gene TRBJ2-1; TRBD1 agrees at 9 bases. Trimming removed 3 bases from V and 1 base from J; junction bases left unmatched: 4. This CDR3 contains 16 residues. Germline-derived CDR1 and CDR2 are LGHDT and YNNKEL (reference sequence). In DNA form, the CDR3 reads TGTGCCAGCAGCCAGGCCGGGACAGGGTCCTACAATGAGCAGTTCTTC. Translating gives CASSQAGTGSYNEQFF.

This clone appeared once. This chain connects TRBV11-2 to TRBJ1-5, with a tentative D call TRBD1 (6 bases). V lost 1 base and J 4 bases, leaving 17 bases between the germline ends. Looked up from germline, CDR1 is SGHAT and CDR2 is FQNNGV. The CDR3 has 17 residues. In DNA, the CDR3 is TGTGCCAGCAGCTTAGGAGGGGGGGGGTTATCAAATCAGCCCCAGCATTTT. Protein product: CASSLGGGGLSNQPQHF.

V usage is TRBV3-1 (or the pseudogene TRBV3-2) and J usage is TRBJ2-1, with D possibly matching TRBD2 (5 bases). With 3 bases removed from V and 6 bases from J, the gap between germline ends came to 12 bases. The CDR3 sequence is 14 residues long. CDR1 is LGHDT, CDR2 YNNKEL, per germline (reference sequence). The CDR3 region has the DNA TGTGCCAGCAGCCAGCCTTCGGGGAGCAATGAGCAGTTCTTC. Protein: CASSQPSGSNEQFF.

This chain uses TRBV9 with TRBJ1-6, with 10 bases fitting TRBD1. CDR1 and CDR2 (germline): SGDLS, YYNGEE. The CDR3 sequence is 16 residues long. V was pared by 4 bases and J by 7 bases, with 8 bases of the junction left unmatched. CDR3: CASSSRQGARNSPLHF. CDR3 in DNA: TGTGCCAGCAGCTCCCGACAGGGGGCGAGGAATTCACCCCTCCACTTT.

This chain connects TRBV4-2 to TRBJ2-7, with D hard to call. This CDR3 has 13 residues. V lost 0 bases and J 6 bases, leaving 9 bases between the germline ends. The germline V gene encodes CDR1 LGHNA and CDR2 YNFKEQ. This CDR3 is CASSQDIISEQYF. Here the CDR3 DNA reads TGTGCCAGCAGCCAAGATATAATCAGCGAGCAGTACTTC.